The 18 T cell receptor beta chains reported below all come from one sample, sequenced in a study of blood T cell repertoires in COVID-19. Generated by immunoSEQ multiplex PCR, the TCRdb table keeps only in-frame clones and is missing some. Of 250,000 or so clones in the sample, approximately 86% are singletons; the top ten hold around 0.8%. The material sequenced was peripheral blood. The source is a woman in her twenties or thirties with acute or convalescent COVID-19.

V usage is TRBV29-1 and J usage is TRBJ2-2; a weak D match, TRBD1 (6 bases). Trimming left V 5 bases short and J 4 bases short, with 20 bases between. Germline loops: CDR1 SQVTM, CDR2 ANQGSEA. The CDR3 has 16 amino acids. CDR3 nucleotide sequence: TGCAGCGTTCAGCCTACAGGGAGCATGGGCACCGGGGAGCTGTTTTTT. Its translation: CSVQPTGSMGTGELFF.

This chain joins TRBV5-6 and TRBJ2-4; 8 bases line up with TRBD1. Germline V gene sequence: CDR1 SGHDT, CDR2 YYEEEE. This CDR3 has 14 residues. Germline trimming cut 2 bases from V and 3 bases from J; bases unmatched to any gene: 1. The CDR3 sequence: CASSLDRGKNIQYF. CDR3 nucleotides: TGTGCCAGCAGCTTAGACAGGGGCAAAAACATTCAGTACTTC.

This chain connects TRBV7-8 to TRBJ2-3; 8 bases line up with TRBD2. The CDR3 spans 16 residues. The V gene end was trimmed by 3 bases and the J gene end by 2 bases; junction bases not matched to a gene: 7. The germline CDR1 and CDR2 sequences are SGHVS and FQNEAQ. The CDR3 is CASSLGGTRYTDTQYF. In DNA form, the CDR3 reads TGTGCCAGCAGCTTGGGAGGGACTAGATACACAGATACGCAGTATTTT. Together with reference TRBV7-8 and TRBJ2-3, the CDR3 gives the full variable domain: GAGVSQSPRYKVAKRGQDVALRCDPISGHVSLFWYQQALGQGPEFLTYFQNEAQLDKSGLPSDRFFAERPEGSVSTLKIQRTQQEDSAVYLCASSLGGTRYTDTQYFGPGTRLTVL.

The rearrangement joins TRBV2 to TRBJ1-5; 10 positions match TRBD1. The CDR3 length is 16 residues. Germline CDR1 is SNHLY and CDR2 is FYNNEI. The ends lost 4 bases at V and 1 base at J; junction bases unmatched: 4. CDR3 sequence (DNA): TGTGCCAGCAGTGGACAGGGGGCCTTCAGCAATCAGCCCCAGCATTTT. Encoded protein: CASSGQGAFSNQPQHF.

The chain combines TRBV15 with TRBJ2-5, with TRBD2 matching 10 bases. Germline CDR1 and CDR2: LNHNV and YYDKDF (reference sequence). The V gene end was trimmed by 3 bases and the J gene end by 4 bases; junction bases not matched to a gene: 5. The CDR3 extends over 15 amino acids. CDR3 loop: CATSRPAGGRETQYF. The CDR3 bases are TGTGCCACCAGCAGGCCAGCGGGAGGGCGAGAGACCCAGTACTTC.

This rearrangement joins TRBV6-2 or TRBV6-3 to TRBJ2-3, with 11 bases identical to TRBD2. This CDR3 spans 15 amino acids. Trimming took 5 bases from V and 3 from J; bases not matched to a gene: 4. Germline V gene lookup returns CDR1 MNHEY and CDR2 SVGEGT. The CDR3 coding sequence is TGTGCCAGCAGTAAGACTAGCGGGATGACAGATACGCAGTATTTT. Amino acids: CASSKTSGMTDTQYF.

This chain connects TRBV15 to TRBJ2-7; D gene unclear. The CDR3 spans 14 residues. V gave up 0 bases and J gave up 5 bases, with 11 bases separating them. Per germline, CDR1 LNHNV and CDR2 YYDKDF (reference sequence). The CDR3 sequence: CATSRDLAINEQYF. CDR3 DNA sequence: TGTGCCACCAGCAGAGATTTAGCTATCAACGAGCAGTACTTC.

This rearrangement joins TRBV3-1 (or the pseudogene TRBV3-2) to TRBJ1-1; 10 bases are a match to TRBD1. V was pared by 3 bases and J by 2 bases, with 3 bases of the junction left unmatched. The CDR3 is made up of 15 amino acids. Germline CDR1 and CDR2: LGHDT and YNNKEL (reference sequence). CDR3: CASSHDRGRNTEAFF. CDR3 nucleotides: TGTGCCAGCAGCCATGACAGGGGGCGAAACACTGAAGCTTTCTTT.

As regards this clone: Sequence at one end of the junction differs from germline and may be a read error. The V call is TRBV14, the J call TRBJ1-1; TRBD1 matches 8 bases. Germline V gives CDR1 SGHDN, CDR2 FVKESK. This CDR3 has 17 amino acids. The CDR3 loop is CASSEDYLDRGNTEAFF. DNA of the CDR3: TGTGCCAGCAGCGAAGATTACCTAGACAGGGGTAACACTGAAGCTTTCTTT. The whole variable domain, filled in from reference TRBV14 and TRBJ1-1, reads EAGVTQFPSHSVIEKGQTVTLRCDPISGHDNLYWYRRVMGKEIKFLLHFVKESKQDESGMPNNRFLAERTGGTYSTLKVQPAELEDSGVYFCASSEDYLDRGNTEAFFGQGTRLTVV.

The chain has TRBV7-3 and TRBJ2-1, with TRBD2 matching over 11 bases. With 6 bases clipped from V and 5 bases from J, the junction kept 6 bases outside the gene matches. Germline V gene sequence: CDR1 SGHTA, CDR2 FQGTGA. This CDR3 comprises 15 residues. CDR3 in DNA: TGTGCCAGCAGTCGGAGACTAGCGGGAAACAATGAGCAGTTCTTC. It yields the protein CASSRRLAGNNEQFF.

V usage is TRBV12-3 or TRBV12-4 and J usage is TRBJ2-5; 7 bases align to TRBD1. The CDR3 has 12 amino acids. J lost 7 bases, V lost 7 bases, and 6 bases had no gene match. The CDR3 nucleotides read TGTGCCAGCACCTGGGACAGCGGGACCCAGTACTTC. This encodes CASTWDSGTQYF.

The chain couples TRBV29-1 to TRBJ2-1; TRBD2 matches 11 bases. This CDR3 is built from 15 residues. Germline lookup yields CDR1 SQVTM and CDR2 ANQGSEA. V lost 7 bases, J lost 6 bases, and 11 bases stayed unmatched. DNA for the CDR3: TGCAGCGCGTCGAAACTAGCGGGAGTCGGCAATGAGCAGTTCTTC. The encoded protein is CSASKLAGVGNEQFF.

The chain combines TRBV9 with TRBJ2-3; tentative D call: TRBD1 (6 bases). CDR3 length: 15 amino acids. V gave up 4 bases and J gave up 4 bases, with 16 bases separating them. Looked up from germline, CDR1 is SGDLS and CDR2 is YYNGEE. Here the CDR3 reads CASSPNLNRADTQYF. As DNA, the CDR3 is TGTGCCAGCAGCCCCAATCTGAACAGGGCAGATACGCAGTATTTT.

CDR3 amino acids: CASSSQGAVGQPQHF. CDR3 DNA sequence: TGTGCCAGCAGCTCGCAGGGGGCTGTTGGGCAGCCCCAGCATTTT. The chain recombines TRBV5-5 with TRBJ1-5; 8 bases are a match to TRBD1. The CDR3 contains 15 residues. CDR1 and CDR2 from the germline V gene are SGHKS and YYEKEE (reference sequence). V lost 3 bases and J lost 7; bases outside the gene matches: 9.

V and J are TRBV4-3 and TRBJ2-2, with 7 bases identical to TRBD2. Per germline, CDR1 LGHNA and CDR2 YSLEER. The CDR3 sequence is 15 residues long. J was trimmed by 2 bases and V by 5 bases; bases with no gene match: 5. The CDR3 region has the DNA TGCGCCAGCAGCTTAGGGACTACCAACACCGGGGAGCTGTTTTTT. Translating gives CASSLGTTNTGELFF.

V usage is TRBV10-3 and J usage is TRBJ2-3; the D gene is possibly TRBD2 (5 bases). V lost 0 bases and J lost 0, with 19 bases in between. From germline, CDR1 is ENHRY and CDR2 SYGVKD. The CDR3 loop spans 19 amino acids. Here the CDR3 reads CAISESASRGLASTDTQYF. Written as DNA, the CDR3 is TGTGCCATCAGTGAGTCGGCTAGCCGGGGTTTAGCTAGCACAGATACGCAGTATTTT.

V gene TRBV5-5 combines with J gene TRBJ1-5; no firm D call. The V end was cut by 1 base, the J end by 8 bases, with 13 bases between. Germline CDR1 reads SGHKS; CDR2 reads YYEKEE (reference sequence). The CDR3 is 14 amino acids. CDR3 sequence: CASSLWAATEPQHF. The CDR3 coding sequence is TGTGCCAGCAGCTTGTGGGCAGCCACTGAGCCCCAGCATTTT.

The rearrangement links TRBV9 to TRBJ2-3; 8 nucleotides agree with TRBD1. Trimming took 2 bases from V and 2 from J; bases not matched to a gene: 4. This CDR3 has 15 amino acids. Per germline, CDR1 SGDLS and CDR2 YYNGEE. CDR3 in amino acids: CASSVWTGNTDTQYF. The CDR3 DNA reads TGTGCCAGCAGCGTTTGGACAGGGAACACAGATACGCAGTATTTT.